Listed below are T cell receptor beta chains from one sample, sequenced in a study of blood T cell repertoires in COVID-19. Libraries were prepared by immunoSEQ multiplex PCR; TCRdb keeps only in-frame clonotypes and omits some of them. The sample includes fewer than 200,000 clones, about 78% of them seen just once. Input material: PBMCs or T cells enriched from blood (not recorded which). The receptors come from a woman in her forties or fifties who had recovered from COVID-19. Both conserved end residues are part of each CDR3. The D gene is left open where the match is weak. The listing skips clone size in some rows; elsewhere it reads once, few, many or a size class.

v_call	d_call	clone_size	j_call	cdr3_aa	cdr3_nt
TRBV7-2	.	.	TRBJ1-6	CASTLSYNSPLHF	TGTGCCAGCACCCTATCCTATAATTCACCCCTCCACTTT
TRBV10-3	TRBD2	.	TRBJ2-7	CAISGGLAGGRSEEQYF	TGTGCCATCAGTGGGGGACTAGCGGGAGGCAGGTCGGAGGAGCAGTACTTC
TRBV14	.	many	TRBJ1-6	CASSQAGGSPLHF	TGTGCCAGCAGCCAAGCTGGGGGCTCACCCCTCCACTTT
TRBV20-1	.	.	TRBJ2-2	CSARDRGELFF	TGCAGTGCTAGAGATCGGGGGGAGCTGTTTTTT
TRBV21-1	.	.	TRBJ1-6	CASSKALSGRGIVGSYNSPLHF	TGTGCCAGCAGCAAAGCGCTTTCCGGCAGGGGAATTGTTGGCTCCTATAATTCACCCCTCCACTTT
TRBV5-1	TRBD1	once	TRBJ1-4	CASSISGGSNEKLFF	TGCGCCAGCAGCATCTCAGGGGGCTCTAATGAAAAACTGTTTTTT
TRBV3-1/TRBV3-2	TRBD1	.	TRBJ1-1	CASSLGTGVGTEAFF	TGTGCCAGCAGCCTGGGGACAGGGGTAGGCACTGAAGCTTTCTTT
TRBV9	.	few	TRBJ2-2	CASSVGQAANTGELFF	TGTGCCAGCAGCGTAGGTCAGGCCGCGAACACCGGGGAGCTGTTTTTT
TRBV5-1	TRBD1	.	TRBJ2-5	CASSLGNRDRGETQYF	TGCGCCAGCAGCTTGGGCAACCGGGACAGGGGAGAGACCCAGTACTTC
TRBV19	TRBD2	.	TRBJ2-1	CASGTSGYNEQFF	TGTGCCAGCGGGACTAGCGGCTACAATGAGCAGTTCTTC
TRBV29-1	.	.	TRBJ2-5	CSAGRGETQYF	TGCAGCGCCGGCAGAGGAGAGACCCAGTACTTC
TRBV7-2	TRBD1	.	TRBJ1-5	CASSRTGGSGQPQHF	TGTGCCAGCAGCCGGACAGGGGGCTCCGGTCAGCCCCAGCATTTT
TRBV6-6	.	once	TRBJ2-5	CASSYYQARKKETQYF	TGTGCCAGCAGTTACTACCAAGCCCGTAAAAAAGAGACCCAGTACTTC
TRBV27	.	.	TRBJ1-3	CASSLTQGSRNTIYF	TGTGCCAGCAGCCTAACGCAGGGGTCTAGAAACACCATATATTTT
TRBV28	.	.	TRBJ1-5	CASIKYWGVQPQHF	TGTGCCAGCATCAAATATTGGGGGGTTCAGCCCCAGCATTTT
TRBV19	TRBD1	.	TRBJ1-1	CASSILRDRARGTEAFF	TGTGCCAGTAGTATACTCCGGGACAGGGCACGGGGCACTGAAGCTTTCTTT
TRBV5-1	TRBD1	.	TRBJ1-6	CASGLRQGGNSPLHF	TGCGCCAGCGGCTTACGACAGGGCGGGAATTCACCCCTCCACTTT
TRBV28	TRBD2	.	TRBJ2-3	CAGGDFTDTQYF	TGTGCCGGGGGGGACTTCACAGATACGCAGTATTTT
TRBV28	.	.	TRBJ1-5	CASRKQGRGEPQHF	TGTGCCAGCAGGAAACAGGGTCGGGGGGAGCCCCAGCATTTT
TRBV19	.	.	TRBJ1-5	CASSIPPGPQHF	TGTGCCAGTAGTATTCCCCCAGGGCCCCAGCATTTT
TRBV12-3/TRBV12-4	TRBD1	.	TRBJ1-1	CASSRQGAVAFF	TGTGCCAGCAGTCGACAGGGGGCAGTTGCTTTCTTT
TRBV7-9	.	.	TRBJ2-3	CASRNGPADTQYF	TGTGCCAGCAGGAATGGTCCGGCAGATACGCAGTATTTT
TRBV2	TRBD2	.	TRBJ2-3	CASSARTSGSGTQYF	TGTGCCAGCAGTGCCCGGACTAGCGGTTCGGGTACGCAGTATTTT
TRBV7-2	TRBD1	once	TRBJ1-2	CASSPRTGGSHYGYTF	TGTGCCAGCAGCCCTCGGACAGGGGGCTCCCATTATGGCTACACCTTC
TRBV9	.	once	TRBJ1-2	CASSAIQGLGYTF	TGTGCCAGCAGCGCCATACAGGGTCTGGGCTACACCTTC
TRBV5-1	.	.	TRBJ2-7	CASSQGFSDEQYF	TGCGCCAGCAGCCAGGGTTTCTCTGACGAGCAGTACTTC
TRBV6-5	TRBD2	.	TRBJ2-7	CASWASGTDEQYF	TGTGCCAGCTGGGCTAGCGGGACGGACGAGCAGTACTTC
TRBV4-1	.	.	TRBJ2-2	CASSQPMGRTGELFF	TGCGCCAGCAGCCAGCCGATGGGGAGAACCGGGGAGCTGTTTTTT
TRBV28	TRBD1	.	TRBJ1-1	CASNLGTGRGRPEAFF	TGTGCCAGCAACCTTGGGACAGGGCGGGGTAGGCCTGAAGCTTTCTTT
TRBV5-1	TRBD1	.	TRBJ2-3	CASRRGTDDTDTQYF	TGCGCCAGCAGACGTGGGACAGACGACACAGATACGCAGTATTTT
TRBV5-1	TRBD2	.	TRBJ2-5	CASSVRPSGITQETQYF	TGCGCCAGCAGCGTCCGCCCTAGCGGAATAACGCAAGAGACCCAGTACTTC
TRBV19	.	.	TRBJ1-4	CASSIPGRQNEKLFF	TGTGCCAGTAGTATCCCCGGGAGGCAAAATGAAAAACTGTTTTTT
TRBV5-4	.	.	TRBJ1-1	CASSLGGVNTEAFF	TGTGCCAGCAGCTTGGGGGGAGTGAACACTGAAGCTTTCTTT
TRBV11-3	.	.	TRBJ2-7	CASSLRAGASDEQYF	TGTGCCAGCAGCTTACGGGCGGGGGCTTCGGACGAGCAGTACTTC
TRBV11-2	.	few	TRBJ1-1	CASSREAVMNTEAFF	TGTGCCAGCAGCCGTGAGGCAGTCATGAACACTGAAGCTTTCTTT
TRBV6-5	.	.	TRBJ1-1	CASSYGEMNTEAFF	TGTGCCAGCAGTTACGGAGAAATGAACACTGAAGCTTTCTTT
TRBV18	TRBD1	.	TRBJ2-7	CASSLTQGALIYEQYF	TGTGCCAGCTCACTAACACAGGGGGCCCTTATCTACGAGCAGTACTTC